The next 21 T cell receptor beta chains were all read from a single sample in a study of cytomegalovirus exposure and HLA in healthy donors. Repertoires were generated with immunoSEQ multiplex PCR, while TCRdb's copy carries only in-frame clones and drops some. Of over 150,000 clones in the sample, about 80% were seen once. The sequenced sample was PBMCs. All receptors derive from a woman aged 18-29 years in good health and CMV-seropositive.

In this sample, this clone turned up a few times. This sequence joins TRBV25-1 and TRBJ1-5, with D possibly matching TRBD1 (5 bases). CDR1 is MGHDK and CDR2 is SYGVNS in the germline V gene. V lost 6 bases and J 2 bases, leaving 5 bases between the germline ends. This CDR3 comprises 12 residues. Here the CDR3 DNA reads TGTGCCAGCAGACAGGGCAATCAGCCCCAGCATTTT. It translates to CASRQGNQPQHF.

This clone appeared a single time. The genes are TRBV2 and TRBJ1-5; D possibly corresponds to TRBD1 (5 bases). Germline V lookup: CDR1 SNHLY, CDR2 FYNNEI. The CDR3 contains 14 residues. The V gene lost 10 bases and the J gene lost 3 bases, with 16 bases spanning the gap. CDR3 sequence: CATTSGTFNQPQHF. CDR3 nucleotides: TGTGCCACCACCTCCGGGACTTTCAATCAGCCCCAGCATTTT.

The rearrangement joins TRBV5-4 to TRBJ2-3; perhaps TRBD2 as D (6 bases). V was pared by 4 bases and J by 2 bases, with 14 bases between. In germline, CDR1 is SGHNT, CDR2 YYREEE (reference sequence). This CDR3 is built from 15 residues. CDR3 region: CASSPSGGLTDTQYF. The CDR3 DNA reads as TGTGCCAGCAGCCCAAGTGGGGGACTCACAGATACGCAGTATTTT.

J is TRBJ2-2 and V is TRBV7-2; 8 bases agree with TRBD1. V lost 5 bases and J lost 13; bases outside the gene matches: 15. This CDR3 has 15 residues. Germline assignment: CDR1 SGHTA and CDR2 FQGNSA. CDR3 region: CASSASAGTGRTLFF. Written as DNA, the CDR3 is TGTGCCAGCAGCGCATCCGCCGGGACAGGACGAACGCTGTTTTTT.

CDR3 loop: CASATSDIYEQYF. CDR3 nucleotides: TGTGCCAGCGCTACTTCGGACATTTACGAGCAGTACTTC. The chain couples TRBV28 to TRBJ2-7; weak D call: TRBD1 (5 bases). CDR1 is MDHEN, CDR2 SYDVKM, per germline. V lost 8 bases, J lost 4 bases, and 15 bases lay in between. This CDR3 region has 13 residues. Full variable domain (outside the CDR3, taken from reference TRBV28 and TRBJ2-7): DVKVTQSSRYLVKRTGEKVFLECVQDMDHENMFWYRQDPGLGLRLIYFSYDVKMKEKGDIPEGYSVSREKKERFSLILESASTNQTSMYLCASATSDIYEQYFGPGTRLTVT.

The chain carries TRBV6-5 and TRBJ1-3; TRBD1 might be the D (5 bases). The CDR3 is 16 residues long. Trimming shortened V by 2 bases and J by 0 bases, and 11 bases separated the two germline ends. Germline V gene sequence: CDR1 MNHEY, CDR2 SVGAGI. The CDR3 region has the DNA TGTGCCAGCAGTTACGGAGGGGCGTACTCTGGAAACACCATATATTTT. Its translation is CASSYGGAYSGNTIYF.

J is TRBJ2-1 and V is TRBV19; D unclear. Trimming pared 0 bases from V and 9 bases from J, leaving 15 bases between. The germline V gene encodes CDR1 LNHDA and CDR2 SQIVND (reference sequence). There are 15 residues in the CDR3. CDR3 DNA: TGTGCCAGTAGTATAGAGCCTCAGAGGTTGCTTGAGCAGTTCTTC. Protein sequence: CASSIEPQRLLEQFF.

V usage is TRBV19 and J usage is TRBJ2-1, with 7 bases matching TRBD1. With 7 bases clipped from V and 2 bases from J, the junction kept 11 bases outside the gene matches. Germline V gene sequence: CDR1 LNHDA, CDR2 SQIVND (reference sequence). The CDR3 has 16 amino acids. The CDR3 is CASNSPPGQTYNEQFF. CDR3 nucleotides: TGTGCCAGTAACTCACCCCCGGGACAGACCTACAATGAGCAGTTCTTC.

In this sample, this clone turned up a few times. The V gene is TRBV7-2, the J gene TRBJ1-2, with D unclear. V was shortened by 1 base and J by 11 bases, with 8 bases between the two germline ends. The CDR3 length is 11 residues. Germline CDR1 SGHTA, CDR2 FQGNSA. CDR3 sequence: CASSLVGEYTF. The DNA for the CDR3 is TGTGCCAGCAGCTTAGTGGGAGAATACACCTTC.

This chain uses TRBV7-9 with TRBJ2-1; the D gene is possibly TRBD1 (6 bases). This CDR3 comprises 12 residues. The germline V and J ends were trimmed by 5 bases and 8 bases, with 10 bases remaining between them. Germline loops: CDR1 SEHNR, CDR2 FQNEAQ (reference sequence). The DNA for the CDR3 is TGTGCCAGCAGCCTCCAGGGGTATGAGCAGTTCTTC. Translation gives CASSLQGYEQFF.

V and J are TRBV2 and TRBJ2-7; D uncertain. The ends were cut back, 6 bases at V and 2 bases at J, with 8 bases in the middle. The CDR3 extends over 12 amino acids. Germline CDR1 SNHLY, CDR2 FYNNEI. This chain's CDR3 is CASRSVAYEQYF. The CDR3 DNA reads as TGTGCCAGCAGGTCGGTTGCCTACGAGCAGTACTTC.

The gene calls are TRBV2 and TRBJ2-7; 10 nucleotides agree with TRBD2. This CDR3 spans 14 amino acids. The trim removed 4 bases at V and 0 bases at J, leaving 0 bases unmatched. Looked up from germline, CDR1 is SNHLY and CDR2 is FYNNEI. The CDR3 bases are TGTGCCAGCAGTGTAGCGGGGGGCTCCTACGAGCAGTACTTC. Its translation is CASSVAGGSYEQYF.

The chain joins TRBV25-1 to TRBJ2-2, with D perhaps TRBD1 (5 bases). V lost 0 bases and J lost 8, with 13 bases in between. CDR1 is MGHDK, CDR2 SYGVNS, per germline. There are 15 residues in the CDR3. The CDR3 region has the DNA TGTGCCAGCAGTGAATATCCAGGGATGGGGGGGGAGCTGTTTTTT. Amino acids: CASSEYPGMGGELFF.

The chain couples TRBV7-2 to TRBJ2-7, with TRBD2 matching over 13 bases. The CDR3 extends over 14 amino acids. The trim removed 8 bases at V and 2 bases at J, leaving 3 bases unmatched. The germline gives CDR1 SGHTA, CDR2 FQGNSA. For the CDR3, the DNA is TGTGCCAGCTCAGGGACTAGCGGGACCTACGAGCAGTACTTC. Protein: CASSGTSGTYEQYF.

The chain couples TRBV5-1 to TRBJ2-1; D is possibly TRBD2 (6 bases). Germline V gene lookup returns CDR1 SGHRS and CDR2 YFSETQ. V lost 3 bases and J lost 6, with 10 bases in between. The CDR3 loop spans 13 amino acids. The CDR3 bases are TGCGCCAGCAGCTCCTCTAGCGCCAATGAGCAGTTCTTC. Its translation is CASSSSSANEQFF.

Only one count was recorded for this clone. The J gene is TRBJ2-7, the V gene TRBV7-8, with a possible D match to TRBD1 (5 bases). The germline CDR1 and CDR2 sequences are SGHVS and FQNEAQ. This CDR3 comprises 16 residues. V gave up 2 bases and J gave up 5 bases, with 19 bases separating them. In DNA, the CDR3 is TGTGCCAGCAGCTTAAGACAGAGGCCTTTTCGGGACGAGCAGTACTTC. Translating it yields CASSLRQRPFRDEQYF.

This chain joins TRBV2 and TRBJ2-2; D might be TRBD2 (6 bases). Per germline, CDR1 SNHLY and CDR2 FYNNEI. The CDR3 sequence is 14 residues long. V lost 7 bases and J lost 4, with 13 bases in between. CDR3 loop: CASTHGRGTGELFF. The CDR3 bases are TGTGCCAGCACCCACGGGCGGGGCACCGGGGAGCTGTTTTTT.

V usage is TRBV18 and J usage is TRBJ2-1; 8 nucleotides match TRBD1. This CDR3 is built from 16 residues. V gave up 6 bases and J gave up 1 base; unmatched junction bases: 8. From germline, CDR1 is KGHSH and CDR2 LQKENI. CDR3 region: CASSPYRGSSYNEQFF. The CDR3 nucleotides read TGTGCCAGCTCTCCATACAGGGGGTCATCCTACAATGAGCAGTTCTTC.

The V call is TRBV5-1, the J call TRBJ2-7; D unclear. Germline V gene sequence: CDR1 SGHRS, CDR2 YFSETQ. This CDR3 region has 12 residues. Between the trimmed V and J ends, which lost 5 bases and 3 bases, there was a span of 9 bases. The CDR3 reads CASSLSGYEQYF. CDR3 bases: TGCGCCAGCAGTCTCTCGGGCTACGAGCAGTACTTC.

The chain couples TRBV5-4 to TRBJ2-1; 7 nucleotides align to TRBD2. The CDR3 has 12 amino acids. V lost 3 bases to trimming and J lost 9 bases; unmatched junction nucleotides: 3. Germline V lookup: CDR1 SGHNT, CDR2 YYREEE (reference sequence). CDR3 protein: CASSYWGGEQFF. The CDR3, as DNA: TGTGCCAGCAGCTACTGGGGGGGTGAGCAGTTCTTC.

This chain connects TRBV10-3 to TRBJ1-6, with 10 bases fitting TRBD1. Trimming at V came to 10 bases and at J to 10 bases, leaving 7 bases not matched to a gene. In germline, CDR1 is ENHRY, CDR2 SYGVKD. The CDR3 contains 13 residues. DNA for the CDR3: TGTGCCAGCCACCGGGACAGGGGATCACCCCTCCACTTT. It yields the protein CASHRDRGSPLHF.